Below, 30 T cell receptor beta chains from the same sample are listed, as sequenced in a study of shared clonotypes between healthy human individuals. Repertoires were generated with immunoSEQ multiplex PCR, while TCRdb's copy carries only in-frame clones and drops some. In the table there are 500,000 or so clones, about 96% of which are singletons. Sequences were obtained from naive CD4+ T cells sorted from blood. As for subset: CD45RA+ positively selected. The receptors here all came from a woman between 25 and 40 years old in good health.

This chain joins TRBV19 and TRBJ1-4; weak D call: TRBD1 (6 bases). V was clipped by 2 bases and J by 8 bases, with 15 bases between them. The CDR3 is 15 residues long. The V gene's germline CDR1 is LNHDA and CDR2 SQIVND (reference sequence). CDR3 residues: CASSIMGGVEEKLFF. The CDR3 DNA sequence: TGTGCCAGTAGTATAATGGGGGGCGTGGAGGAAAAACTGTTTTTT.

This chain uses TRBV7-8 with TRBJ2-3, with 11 positions matching TRBD1. Germline V lookup: CDR1 SGHVS, CDR2 FQNEAQ. This CDR3 has 15 residues. With 4 bases clipped from V and 5 bases from J, the junction kept 5 bases outside the gene matches. CDR3 coding DNA: TGTGCCAGCAGCTCGGACAGGGGGCTCAGAGATACGCAGTATTTT. As protein: CASSSDRGLRDTQYF.

This rearrangement joins TRBV28 to TRBJ1-1; D may be TRBD1 (6 bases). Germline assignment: CDR1 MDHEN and CDR2 SYDVKM. The CDR3 has 13 residues. V was trimmed by 8 bases and J by 4 bases, leaving 14 bases between them. CDR3 protein: CASGPGGGTEAFF. The CDR3, as DNA: TGTGCCAGCGGGCCGGGAGGGGGCACTGAAGCTTTCTTT.

V gene TRBV9 combines with J gene TRBJ2-3; TRBD2 is a possible D gene (6 bases). The CDR3 has 13 amino acids. The V gene's germline CDR1 is SGDLS and CDR2 YYNGEE. V lost 2 bases and J 6 bases, leaving 10 bases between the germline ends. The CDR3 bases are TGTGCCAGCAGCGTTTACGGGAGCGATACGCAGTATTTT. Amino acid sequence: CASSVYGSDTQYF.

This clone appeared a single time. The rearrangement links TRBV15 to TRBJ2-1, with D perhaps assigned TRBD1 or TRBD2 (5 bases each). Germline V gene lookup returns CDR1 LNHNV and CDR2 YYDKDF (reference sequence). The CDR3 loop spans 15 amino acids. The V and J ends lost 1 base and 1 base respectively, with 8 bases between them. The CDR3 nucleotides read TGTGCCACCAGCAGAGTCGGGACGTCCTACAATGAGCAGTTCTTC. This codes for CATSRVGTSYNEQFF.

The chain is built from TRBV9 and TRBJ2-1; D is undetermined. The CDR3 contains 12 residues. The V end lost 4 bases, the J end lost 9 bases, and 11 bases lay between the germline ends. Looked up from germline, CDR1 is SGDLS and CDR2 is YYNGEE. CDR3 in DNA: TGTGCCAGCAGCCCCTCGGTAGCTGAGCAGTTCTTC. As protein: CASSPSVAEQFF. Full variable domain (rest looked up from reference TRBV9 and TRBJ2-1): DSGVTQTPKHLITATGQRVTLRCSPRSGDLSVYWYQQSLDQGLQFLIQYYNGEERAKGNILERFSAQQFPDLHSELNLSSLELGDSALYFCASSPSVAEQFFGPGTRLTVL.

The chain joins TRBV2 to TRBJ2-5; 7 nucleotides line up with TRBD2. With the DNA end fitting TRBJ2-7 better, the J assignment may be wrong. The germline V gene has CDR1 SNHLY and CDR2 FYNNEI. The CDR3 totals 12 residues. For the CDR3, the DNA is TGTGCCAGCCGGGGGAGGGTAAACGAGCAGTACTTC. This codes for CASRGRVNEQYF.

The V call is TRBV10-3, the J call TRBJ1-4; unclear D gene. V lost 3 bases and J 0 bases, leaving 11 bases between the germline ends. This CDR3 contains 16 residues. Germline lookup yields CDR1 ENHRY and CDR2 SYGVKD. CDR3 bases: TGTGCCATCAGTGAACTACAAGAAGCAACTAATGAAAAACTGTTTTTT. Protein product: CAISELQEATNEKLFF.

This chain joins TRBV11-2 and TRBJ1-2, with 10 bases that match TRBD1. This CDR3 comprises 15 residues. Per germline, CDR1 SGHAT and CDR2 FQNNGV. The V and J ends lost 4 bases and 5 bases, in that order; junction bases with no gene match: 7. CDR3 residues: CASSSYGQGDYGYTF. The DNA of the CDR3 is TGTGCCAGCAGCTCATATGGACAGGGGGATTATGGCTACACCTTC.

This rearrangement joins TRBV6-1 to TRBJ2-7; 7 bases line up with TRBD2. V dropped 8 bases and J dropped 2; count of bases not matched to a gene: 9. The CDR3 covers 14 residues. Per the germline V gene, CDR1 is MNHNS and CDR2 is SASEGT. The DNA for the CDR3 is TGTGCCAGCGCGCATGTGGGAGGGGCCTACGAGCAGTACTTC. This gives the protein CASAHVGGAYEQYF.

V usage is TRBV5-1 and J usage is TRBJ2-6; TRBD1 or TRBD2 may be the D gene (5 bases each). Germline V gene sequence: CDR1 SGHRS, CDR2 YFSETQ. Trimming took 0 bases from V and 0 from J, leaving 10 bases between them. The CDR3 totals 17 residues. The CDR3 region has the DNA TGCGCCAGCAGCTTGGCGGGACGGACCTCTGGGGCCAACGTCCTGACTTTC. It translates to CASSLAGRTSGANVLTF.

Points on this clone: This sample includes further DNA sequences coding for the same CDR3. The chain joins TRBV15 to TRBJ2-7; D not resolved. V was cut by 0 bases and J by 2 bases, with 2 bases left in between. Germline-derived CDR1 and CDR2 are LNHNV and YYDKDF (reference sequence). The CDR3 runs to 12 residues. The CDR3 DNA reads as TGTGCCACCAGCAGAGATGCCTACGAGCAGTACTTC. It yields the protein CATSRDAYEQYF.

This sequence joins TRBV27 and TRBJ2-1; possible D gene TRBD2, 5 bases. This CDR3 has 18 amino acids. Germline loops: CDR1 MNHEY, CDR2 SMNVEV (reference sequence). Trimming cost V 1 base and J 0 bases, with 16 bases left between them. The CDR3 nucleotides are TGTGCCAGCAGTTTATGGCTATTGCCGACTAACTCCTACAATGAGCAGTTCTTC. Translation: CASSLWLLPTNSYNEQFF.

The chain combines TRBV4-1 with TRBJ2-5; maybe TRBD2 (5 bases). The end of the DNA aligns better with TRBJ2-7, so the J call may be wrong. Germline V gene lookup returns CDR1 MGHRA and CDR2 YSYEKL. The length of the CDR3 is 18 residues. The CDR3 nucleotides read TGCGCCAGCAGCCAAGAGGGCCCTGGAAGCGGACTCTCCTACGAGCAGTACTTC. Translating gives CASSQEGPGSGLSYEQYF.

The chain carries TRBV10-1 and TRBJ2-1; possible D gene TRBD2, 6 bases. Trimming took 0 bases from V and 3 from J, leaving 12 bases between them. In germline, CDR1 is WNHNN, CDR2 SYGVQD (reference sequence). This CDR3 has 16 amino acids. The CDR3 spells CASSESLGRGYNEQFF. The DNA for the CDR3 is TGCGCCAGCAGTGAGTCGCTCGGGAGAGGCTACAATGAGCAGTTCTTC.

The CDR3 is CASSFGGVNTEAFF. The CDR3 DNA reads TGTGCCAGCAGTTTTGGTGGGGTCAACACTGAAGCTTTCTTT. The chain is built from TRBV27 and TRBJ1-1; D unclear. Germline V gives CDR1 MNHEY, CDR2 SMNVEV (reference sequence). This CDR3 region has 14 residues. The V end was cut by 3 bases, the J end by 2 bases, with 10 bases between.

The V gene is TRBV14, the J gene TRBJ2-2; D unresolved. This CDR3 spans 16 amino acids. Germline V gene data show CDR1 as SGHDN and CDR2 as FVKESK. V lost 3 bases and J 1 base, leaving 12 bases between the germline ends. For the CDR3, the DNA is TGTGCCAGCAGCCAGCAAATCTGGGAGAACACCGGGGAGCTGTTTTTT. It encodes CASSQQIWENTGELFF.

This chain links TRBV18 with TRBJ2-7; 7 bases match TRBD2. V trimming: 3 bases; J trimming: 3 bases; junction bases outside the gene matches: 8. Germline values: CDR1 KGHSH, CDR2 LQKENI. The CDR3 covers 15 residues. CDR3: CASSPTAGVSYEQYF. DNA for the CDR3: TGTGCCAGCTCACCCACTGCGGGAGTGAGCTACGAGCAGTACTTC. Combining the CDR3 with reference TRBV18 and TRBJ2-7 gives the whole variable domain NAGVMQNPRHLVRRRGQEARLRCSPMKGHSHVYWYRQLPEEGLKFMVYLQKENIIDESGMPKERFSAEFPKEGPSILRIQQVVRGDSAAYFCASSPTAGVSYEQYFGPGTRLTVT.

The gene calls are TRBV30 and TRBJ1-2; TRBD1 might be the D (6 bases). CDR1 GTSNPN and CDR2 SVGIG come from the germline V gene (reference sequence). The CDR3 has 14 residues. V was trimmed by 1 base and J by 8 bases, leaving 17 bases between them. CDR3 bases: TGTGCCTGGAGTGCTAACAGGGCTCAACGGGGCTACACCTTC. Translating it yields CAWSANRAQRGYTF.

Details on this clone: The sample holds other DNA sequences that translate to the same CDR3. V and J are TRBV28 and TRBJ1-2; no definite D call. The CDR3 loop spans 14 amino acids. Germline V gene sequence: CDR1 MDHEN, CDR2 SYDVKM. V shed 3 bases and J shed 1 base, with 9 bases lying between them. The CDR3 protein is CASSFSGVNYGYTF. The CDR3 bases are TGTGCCAGCAGTTTTAGCGGGGTTAACTATGGCTACACCTTC.

The gene calls are TRBV7-9 and TRBJ2-3; 7 bases line up with TRBD2. This CDR3 comprises 13 residues. The J segment lost 5 bases and the V segment lost 5 bases, leaving 4 bases of the junction unmatched. The V gene's germline CDR1 is SEHNR and CDR2 FQNEAQ (reference sequence). The CDR3 coding sequence is TGTGCCAGCAGCCGGGGGAGGGGAGATACGCAGTATTTT. This gives the protein CASSRGRGDTQYF.

This chain uses TRBV5-1 with TRBJ2-7, with TRBD2 matching 14 bases. V dropped 4 bases and J dropped 2; count of bases not matched to a gene: 5. The V gene's germline CDR1 is SGHRS and CDR2 YFSETQ. This CDR3 region has 16 residues. The CDR3 here is CASSPGGLAGAYEQYF. CDR3 nucleotide sequence: TGCGCCAGCAGCCCGGGGGGACTAGCGGGAGCCTACGAGCAGTACTTC.

This chain's CDR3 is CASSTTATGNTIYF. The CDR3 bases are TGTGCCAGCAGTACGACGGCGACTGGAAACACCATATATTTT. V is TRBV13 and J is TRBJ1-3; D gene ambiguous. Trimming shortened V by 6 bases and J by 2 bases, and 11 bases separated the two germline ends. Germline loops: CDR1 PRHDT, CDR2 FYEKMQ (reference sequence). This CDR3 region has 14 residues.

The chain employs TRBV18 and TRBJ2-7; D remains unclear. V shed 2 bases and J shed 6 bases, with 14 bases lying between them. Germline V CDR1 and CDR2: KGHSH, LQKENI. The CDR3 contains 14 residues. The CDR3 sequence: CASSPSAAAPEQYF. The CDR3 region has the DNA TGTGCCAGCTCACCATCGGCAGCAGCTCCCGAGCAGTACTTC.

This clone was observed a single time. The J gene is TRBJ2-7, the V gene TRBV29-1, with no clear D. This CDR3 is 13 amino acids long. The V and J ends lost 4 bases and 6 bases respectively, with 16 bases between them. Germline V gene lookup returns CDR1 SQVTM and CDR2 ANQGSEA. This chain's CDR3 is CSVVILAAGEQYF. CDR3 nucleotide sequence: TGCAGCGTTGTAATACTCGCGGCCGGCGAGCAGTACTTC.

The chain links TRBV4-1 to TRBJ2-7; D is undetermined. The CDR3 loop spans 13 amino acids. Trimming shortened V by 1 base and J by 5 bases, and 9 bases separated the two germline ends. Germline V CDR1 and CDR2: MGHRA, YSYEKL. CDR3 nucleotide sequence: TGCGCCAGCAGCCAAGTACAGATGAACGAGCAGTACTTC. Amino acid sequence: CASSQVQMNEQYF.

The chain uses TRBV19 and TRBJ2-1, with D possibly TRBD2 on 6 matching bases. Deletions cut 4 bases from V and 1 base from J, with 8 bases between. Germline V gives CDR1 LNHDA, CDR2 SQIVND (reference sequence). The CDR3 contains 14 residues. The CDR3 is CASSTGRSYNEQFF. The CDR3 DNA sequence: TGTGCCAGTAGTACCGGGAGATCCTACAATGAGCAGTTCTTC.

The J gene is TRBJ1-2, the V gene TRBV7-9; TRBD1 matches at 7 bases. V gave up 5 bases and J gave up 6 bases; unmatched junction bases: 12. CDR1 is SEHNR and CDR2 is FQNEAQ in the germline V gene (reference sequence). The CDR3 sequence is 15 residues long. CDR3 in amino acids: CASSPPTTGWNGYTF. CDR3 in DNA: TGTGCCAGCAGCCCACCTACGACAGGGTGGAATGGCTACACCTTC.

This rearrangement joins TRBV28 to TRBJ2-1; 9 bases fit TRBD2. Losses at the gene ends were 2 bases for V and 6 bases for J; bases not matched to a gene: 2. Germline V gene sequence: CDR1 MDHEN, CDR2 SYDVKM. The CDR3 totals 14 residues. Here the CDR3 reads CASSLRLAVNEQFF. The CDR3 DNA sequence: TGTGCCAGCAGTTTAAGACTAGCGGTCAATGAGCAGTTCTTC.

The table lists this clone with a count of one. The chain recombines TRBV5-1 with TRBJ2-2; D remains unclear. Germline CDR1 reads SGHRS; CDR2 reads YFSETQ. Trimming stripped 6 bases from V and 4 bases from J, with 7 bases between. This CDR3 contains 12 residues. This chain's CDR3 is CASTDGTGELFF. In DNA, the CDR3 is TGCGCCAGCACGGACGGCACCGGGGAGCTGTTTTTT.